The source of this T cell receptor (beta chain) is a study of blood T cell repertoires in COVID-19. About the research overall: PBMCs, B-cell-depleted T cells, or T cells provided the cDNA or gDNA that made up the material.

The V gene's germline CDR1 is SGHRS and CDR2 YFSETQ. V lost 4 bases and J 3 bases, leaving 25 bases between the germline ends. This CDR3 region has 18 residues. In the authors' workflow: Reference gene primer amplification in the assay estimated nucleated cell counts. Sequenced by immunoSEQ multiplex PCR; TCRdb stores in-frame clones only, minus some. Clone size and the V and J calls come from that table; the DNA yielded D and trimming. The profile covers 200,000 to 250,000 clones, with about 86% appearing a single time and just over 3% taken by the ten largest. This clone occurred a few times. The chain links TRBV5-1 to TRBJ1-1; D possibly corresponds to TRBD1 (6 bases). The TCR comes from a woman in her twenties or thirties who had recovered from COVID-19. The sequenced material came from peripheral blood. CDR3 in amino acids: CASSGFGVRGSTYTEAFF. As DNA, the CDR3 is TGCGCCAGCAGCGGCTTCGGTGTCAGGGGTAGTACGTACACTGAAGCTTTCTTT. The whole variable domain, remainder taken from reference TRBV5-1 and TRBJ1-1, is KAGVTQTPRYLIKTRGQQVTLSCSPISGHRSVSWYQQTPGQGLQFLFEYFSETQRNKGNFPGRFSGRQFSNSRSEMNVSTLELGDSALYLCASSGFGVRGSTYTEAFFGQGTRLTVV.